This paragraph covers one TCR beta chain sequence. Antigen specificity is unknown. CDR3 length: 15 residues. CDR1 LGHNA and CDR2 YSLEER come from the germline V gene. J gave up 7 bases and V 0 bases, and 6 bases lay outside the gene matches. CD45RO/CCR7/CD25/CD127/CD95/CD27 separated CD4+ naive, central memory, regulatory and stem cell-like memory cells by sorting. These data originate in a study of beta chain features in type 1 diabetes. Study results and limitations: Naive, central memory and Treg TCRB repertoires appeared more alike in patients than in healthy donors. PCR might pick shorter templates more often, in the same way for patients and controls. VDJ junctions sequenced from type 1 diabetes patients showed fewer insertions and more deletions. Moderate yet significant TCRB CDR3 shortening was seen in Type 1 diabetes patients in all four CD4+ subsets.

Sequenced material consisted of expressed TCRB transcripts (all of the isolated RNA was reverse transcribed). Some clones are missing from TCRdb's copy, which holds only in-frame ones; the method was immunoSEQ multiplex PCR. The sample lists 300,000 or so clones, around 9% occurring once. This chain links TRBV4-3 with TRBJ1-2, with TRBD1 matching 9 bases. Source material: central memory CD4+ T cells from blood. The sequence came from a man younger than 40 with type 1 diabetes. The CDR3 coding sequence is TGCGCCAGCAGCCAAGACTTAACAGGGGGCTCTGGCTACACCTTC. Translated: CASSQDLTGGSGYTF.